Listed below are T cell receptor beta chains from one sample, sequenced in a study of human T cells and chemical hapten exposure. TCRdb re-derived calls from the RACE reads in MiXCR, one entry per CDR3 protein. The repertoire has tens of thousands of distinct CDR3 sequences, approximately 9.9% of them found once; the top ten carry roughly 15%. Sequences were derived from whole blood, sampled in connection with sensitization to the hapten diphenylcyclopropenone (DPC). The origin of the receptors is a woman aged 40-49 years with alopecia areata. Some clones in this sample may be carry-over from other donors' samples. Each CDR3 is given with its conserved first and last residue. The D gene is left open where the match is weak. Only some rows state a clone size, as once, few, many or a class for expanded clones.

j_call clone_size cdr3_length d_call v_call cdr3_aa cdr3_nt
TRBJ1-1 many 12 - TRBV29-1 CSGGQGNSEAFF TGCAGCGGGGGTCAGGGGAATTCTGAAGCTTTCTTT
TRBJ2-3 many 14 - TRBV6-2/TRBV6-3 CASSPVRGLDTQYF TGTGCCAGCAGCCCCGTGAGGGGGTTAGATACGCAGTATTTT
TRBJ1-2 - 14 - TRBV6-1 CASGSPTGNYGYTF TGTGCCAGCGGTTCCCCTACAGGGAACTATGGCTACACCTTC
TRBJ1-2 many 12 TRBD1 TRBV6-2/TRBV6-3 CASSQGVYGYTF TGTGCCAGCAGTCAGGGGGTCTATGGCTACACCTTC
TRBJ2-2 few 15 TRBD1 TRBV7-3 CASSQDRGRSGELFF TGTGCCAGCAGCCAGGACAGGGGGAGATCCGGGGAGCTGTTTTTT
TRBJ2-5 many 17 TRBD2 TRBV4-2 CASSLEAGLAYQETQYF TGTGCCAGCAGCTTAGAAGCGGGGCTAGCGTATCAAGAGACCCAGTACTTC
TRBJ2-1 many 14 - TRBV6-5 CATNGGGADNEQFF TGTGCCACCAACGGTGGGGGGGCAGACAATGAGCAGTTCTTC
TRBJ2-3 - 17 TRBD2 TRBV5-1 CASSFVSGGDGTDTQYF TGCGCCAGCAGCTTCGTCAGCGGGGGGGATGGCACAGATACGCAGTATTTT
TRBJ1-4 - 14 - TRBV15 CATSRVGIQEKLFF TGTGCCACCAGCAGAGTCGGCATACAGGAAAAACTGTTTTTT
TRBJ1-4 once 14 TRBD1 TRBV4-1 CASSLTGVNEKLFF TGCGCCAGCAGCCTGACAGGGGTTAATGAAAAACTGTTTTTT
TRBJ2-5 - 17 TRBD2 TRBV4-3 CASSQSPGLASTETQYF TGCGCCAGCAGCCAAAGTCCGGGACTAGCGTCGACAGAGACCCAGTACTTC
TRBJ1-6 many 16 TRBD1 TRBV27 CASSFMSGQGDSPLHF TGTGCCAGCAGTTTTATGTCCGGACAGGGTGATTCACCCCTCCACTTT
TRBJ1-1 many 14 - TRBV6-5 CASSYSSPNTEAFF TGTGCCAGCAGTTACTCGAGTCCGAACACTGAAGCTTTCTTT
TRBJ2-4 - 17 TRBD2 TRBV25-1 CARARASGGTKRDIQYF TGTGCCAGAGCAAGGGCTAGCGGGGGGACCAAAAGGGACATTCAGTACTTC
TRBJ2-1 - 12 - TRBV7-8 CASSLARDEQFF TGTGCCAGCAGCTTAGCGAGGGATGAGCAGTTCTTC
TRBJ2-7 many 14 TRBD1 TRBV28 CATIQDRGSSEQYF TGTGCCACCATCCAGGACAGGGGTTCATCCGAGCAGTACTTC
TRBJ2-1 many 15 TRBD2 TRBV20-1 CSARSPAGAYNEQFF TGCAGTGCTAGGTCCCCAGCGGGGGCCTACAATGAGCAGTTCTTC